This T cell receptor beta chain was captured by sequencing in a study of cytomegalovirus exposure and HLA in healthy donors. CDR1 is MDHEN, CDR2 SYDVKM, per germline. The CDR3 spans 15 residues. The trim removed 6 bases at V and 2 bases at J, leaving 8 bases unmatched. The study drew the donors from its approximately 120-subject validation cohort, separate from the roughly 700-subject first cohort. Study observations and caveats: High sensitivity and specificity were reportedly achieved when the classifier diagnosed cytomegalovirus status. The TCR clusters that emerged in the first cohort tended, a later analysis found, to co-occur in the approximately 130 validation repertoires. The listing of 150 to 200 TCR beta chains classed them as cytomegalovirus-associated.

Using immunoSEQ multiplex PCR, the repertoire was profiled, and TCRdb retains in-frame clones only, with some absent. The sample holds more than 110,000 clones, around nine tenths seen once. To note about this clone: What it recognizes is unknown.

Input material: PBMCs. This TCR derives from a woman aged 18-29 years in good health and CMV-seropositive. The chain uses TRBV28 and TRBJ2-3; 7 positions agree with TRBD2. The CDR3 bases are TGTGCCAGCAGGGGAAGCGGGATCGTCACAGATACGCAGTATTTT. As protein: CASRGSGIVTDTQYF. The entire variable domain, with the rest obtained from reference TRBV28 and TRBJ2-3, is as follows: DVKVTQSSRYLVKRTGEKVFLECVQDMDHENMFWYRQDPGLGLRLIYFSYDVKMKEKGDIPEGYSVSREKKERFSLILESASTNQTSMYLCASRGSGIVTDTQYFGPGTRLTVL.